This T cell receptor beta chain is from a study of radiation and T cells in renal cell carcinoma. Study-level points and caveats: In blood, top tumor clones expanded by 2 weeks, shrinking by 4.

This CDR3 is built from 17 residues. Germline CDR1 and CDR2: SGHRS and YFSETQ. V was pared by 7 bases and J by 0 bases, with 22 bases between. Time point in this sample: blood 4 weeks post-SBRT, at nephrectomy. Treatment reported: 15 Gy SBRT to primary tumor, nephrectomy 4 weeks later. Serial blood draws occurred at baseline and 2 and 4 weeks post-SBRT. This renal cell carcinoma was of the clear cell type. With respect to this clone: The antigen remains unidentified.

Some clones are missing from TCRdb's copy, which holds only in-frame ones; the method was immunoSEQ multiplex PCR. The repertoire consists of more than 120,000 clones, with around 88% occurring once and the leading ten covering around 17%. The sequences come from blood, collected from a patient whose treatment included radiotherapy and nephrectomy. The sequence derives from a woman in her forties or fifties with renal cell carcinoma. The chain links TRBV5-1 to TRBJ1-1; a weak D match, TRBD1 (5 bases). The CDR3 region has the DNA TGCGCCAGCCGACCCATCGGGGGGAAGAGAATGAACACTGAAGCTTTCTTT. Protein product: CASRPIGGKRMNTEAFF.